These 6 T cell receptor beta chains were all obtained from the same sample, sequenced in a study of cytomegalovirus exposure and HLA in healthy donors. Profiled with immunoSEQ multiplex PCR; TCRdb holds only in-frame clones, not every one. The sample lists about 200,000 clones, 75% to 85% occurring once. The sample consisted of PBMCs. These receptors were taken from a woman in her twenties or thirties in good health and CMV-seropositive.

The CDR3 is CAWSVGLRDEQFF. In DNA form, the CDR3 reads TGTGCCTGGAGTGTTGGTCTTCGGGATGAGCAGTTCTTC. The chain joins TRBV30 to TRBJ2-1, with D uncertain. Germline assignment: CDR1 GTSNPN and CDR2 SVGIG (reference sequence). The CDR3 has 13 residues. Trimming removed 0 bases at V and 8 bases at J, with 11 bases between.

The J gene is TRBJ2-2, the V gene TRBV29-1; TRBD1 aligns across 9 bases. Trimming cost V 3 bases and J 5 bases; bases outside gene matches: 7. Germline CDR1 reads SQVTM; CDR2 reads ANQGSEA. The CDR3 consists of 15 residues. The CDR3 coding sequence is TGCAGCGTTGAGCTACAGGGGGCAAGGACCGGGGAGCTGTTTTTT. It translates to CSVELQGARTGELFF.

This clone was seen more than once but under ten times. V gene TRBV6-5 combines with J gene TRBJ1-2; 7 positions match TRBD1. The V gene end was trimmed by 6 bases and the J gene end by 4 bases; junction bases not matched to a gene: 11. The germline V gene encodes CDR1 MNHEY and CDR2 SVGAGI. The CDR3 totals 15 residues. The CDR3 spells CASRSDRQGVYGYTF. DNA for the CDR3: TGTGCCAGCAGATCGGACCGACAGGGTGTCTATGGCTACACCTTC.

The chain is built from TRBV11-3 and TRBJ2-1; TRBD2 aligns across 12 bases. V shed 4 bases and J 7 bases; nucleotides not matched to a gene: 5. CDR3 length equals 15 residues. The V gene's germline CDR1 is SGHNT and CDR2 YENEEA. This chain's CDR3 is CASSSGLAGINEQFF. The CDR3 DNA is TGTGCCAGCAGCTCCGGACTAGCGGGAATAAATGAGCAGTTCTTC. Supplemented by reference TRBV11-3 and TRBJ2-1, the full variable domain reads EAGVVQSPRYKIIEKKQPVAFWCNPISGHNTLYWYLQNLGQGPELLIRYENEEAVDDSQLPKDRFSAERLKGVDSTLKIQPAELGDSAVYLCASSSGLAGINEQFFGPGTRLTVL.

This chain connects TRBV9 to TRBJ2-7; 14 bases agree with TRBD2. The CDR3 totals 17 residues. Germline trimming cut 2 bases from V and 4 bases from J; bases unmatched to any gene: 8. Germline V CDR1 and CDR2: SGDLS, YYNGEE. The CDR3 loop reads CASSVGLAGVGDYEQYF. DNA for the CDR3: TGTGCCAGCAGCGTGGGACTAGCGGGAGTGGGGGATTACGAGCAGTACTTC.

The V and J genes are TRBV29-1 and TRBJ1-2; 8 bases line up with TRBD1. The CDR3 contains 16 residues. Germline CDR1 is SQVTM and CDR2 is ANQGSEA. The V gene end was trimmed by 7 bases and the J gene end by 8 bases; junction bases not matched to a gene: 21. The CDR3 DNA sequence: TGCAGCGGCTGGAGCACCCTGGGGGACAGGCAGTGGGGCTACACCTTC. It specifies CSGWSTLGDRQWGYTF.